Below, one T cell receptor beta chain is given with its context. These data originate in a study of T cell responses to AZD1222 COVID-19 vaccine. Sequenced by immunoSEQ multiplex PCR; TCRdb stores in-frame clones only, minus some. Of more than 95,000 clones detected, about 90% appear once; the ten largest clones hold about 4.8%. The sample in question was peripheral blood, obtained on day 0 of AZD1222 vaccination. This clonotype was sampled from an adult in good health.

DNA for the CDR3: TGTGCCAGCAGCTCATATAGGGACTGGGAGCGTGGGGGTGAGCAGTTCTTC. Encoded protein: CASSSYRDWERGGEQFF. V usage is TRBV4-2 and J usage is TRBJ2-1, with a possible D match to TRBD2 (6 bases). The V end lost 5 bases, the J end lost 9 bases, and 26 bases lay between the germline ends. Germline V gene sequence: CDR1 LGHNA, CDR2 YNFKEQ. The length of the CDR3 is 17 residues.